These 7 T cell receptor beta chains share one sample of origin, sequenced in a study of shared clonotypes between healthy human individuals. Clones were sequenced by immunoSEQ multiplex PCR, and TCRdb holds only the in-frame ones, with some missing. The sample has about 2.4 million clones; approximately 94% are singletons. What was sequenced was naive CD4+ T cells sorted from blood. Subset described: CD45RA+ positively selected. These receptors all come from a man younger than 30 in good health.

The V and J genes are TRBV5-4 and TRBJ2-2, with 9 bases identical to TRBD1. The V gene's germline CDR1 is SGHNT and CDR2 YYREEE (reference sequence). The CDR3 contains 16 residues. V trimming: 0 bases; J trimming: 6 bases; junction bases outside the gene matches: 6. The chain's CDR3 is CASSLGTGGASGELFF. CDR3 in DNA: TGTGCCAGCAGCTTGGGCACAGGGGGCGCATCCGGGGAGCTGTTTTTT.

The DNA of the CDR3 is TGTGCCAGCTCACCGACAGGGGAGGAAGGAAACACCATATATTTT. It is translated as CASSPTGEEGNTIYF. The V call is TRBV18, the J call TRBJ1-3; 8 nucleotides line up with TRBD1. With V trimmed by 3 bases and J by 4 bases, 5 bases remained unmatched. This CDR3 is 15 amino acids long. The germline V gene has CDR1 KGHSH and CDR2 LQKENI.

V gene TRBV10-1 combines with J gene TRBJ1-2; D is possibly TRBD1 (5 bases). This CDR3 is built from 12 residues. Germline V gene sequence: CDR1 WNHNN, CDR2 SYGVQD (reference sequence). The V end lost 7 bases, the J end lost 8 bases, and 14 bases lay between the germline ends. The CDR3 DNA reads TGCGCCAGCAAGGAAGGGGTGGGCGGCTACACCTTC. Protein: CASKEGVGGYTF.

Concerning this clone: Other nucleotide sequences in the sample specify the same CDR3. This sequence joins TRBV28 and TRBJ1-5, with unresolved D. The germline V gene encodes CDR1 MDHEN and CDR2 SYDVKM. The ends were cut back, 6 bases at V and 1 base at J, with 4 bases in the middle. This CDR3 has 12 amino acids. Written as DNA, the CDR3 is TGTGCCAGCAGCGCAAGCAATCAGCCCCAGCATTTT. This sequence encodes CASSASNQPQHF.

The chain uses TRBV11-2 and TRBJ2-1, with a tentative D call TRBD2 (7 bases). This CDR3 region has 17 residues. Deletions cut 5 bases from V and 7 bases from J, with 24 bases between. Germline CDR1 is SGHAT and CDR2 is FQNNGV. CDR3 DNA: TGTGCCAGCAGCCGGAGATCCGGGGGGCAGTTATGGAATGAGCAGTTCTTC. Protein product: CASSRRSGGQLWNEQFF. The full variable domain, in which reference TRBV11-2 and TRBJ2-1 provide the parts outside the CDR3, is EAGVAQSPRYKIIEKRQSVAFWCNPISGHATLYWYQQILGQGPKLLIQFQNNGVVDDSQLPKDRFSAERLKGVDSTLKIQPAKLEDSAVYLCASSRRSGGQLWNEQFFGPGTRLTVL.

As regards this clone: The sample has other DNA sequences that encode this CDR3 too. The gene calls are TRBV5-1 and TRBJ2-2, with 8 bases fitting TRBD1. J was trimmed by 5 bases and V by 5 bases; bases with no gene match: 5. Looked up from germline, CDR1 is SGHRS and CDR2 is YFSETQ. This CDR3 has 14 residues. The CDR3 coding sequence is TGCGCCAGCAGTCCACGGACAGGGACCGGGGAGCTGTTTTTT. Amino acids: CASSPRTGTGELFF. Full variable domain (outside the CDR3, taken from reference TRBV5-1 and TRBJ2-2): KAGVTQTPRYLIKTRGQQVTLSCSPISGHRSVSWYQQTPGQGLQFLFEYFSETQRNKGNFPGRFSGRQFSNSRSEMNVSTLELGDSALYLCASSPRTGTGELFFGEGSRLTVL.

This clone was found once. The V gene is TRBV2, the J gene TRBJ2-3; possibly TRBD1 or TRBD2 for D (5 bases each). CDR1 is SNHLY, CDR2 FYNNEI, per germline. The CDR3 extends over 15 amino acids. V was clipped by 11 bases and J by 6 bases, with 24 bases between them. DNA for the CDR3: TGTGCCTCTCGACCGGGGCCGGTTCGTGTGGATACGCAGTATTTT. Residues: CASRPGPVRVDTQYF.